These T cell receptor beta chains were read from a single sample in a study of blood T cell repertoires in COVID-19. This table comes from immunoSEQ multiplex PCR, and its TCRdb copy is limited to in-frame clones, with some not included. The data contain approximately 150,000 clones, over 75% of them singletons. Source material: peripheral blood. The receptors come from a woman aged 55-75 years with active COVID-19. Each CDR3 is given with its conserved first and last residue. A D gene is named only where the DNA matches it firmly. The size field is filled for only some rows; it gives once, few, many or a size class.

clone_size,d_call,j_call,v_call,cdr3_nt,cdr3_aa
-,-,TRBJ2-3,TRBV30,TGTGCCTGGAGTGTATTTCGGGGTTCGGATACGCAGTATTTT,CAWSVFRGSDTQYF
-,TRBD2,TRBJ2-7,TRBV25-1,TGTGCCAGCAGTGAATTTTTAGGAGGACTAGCCCGGGAGCAGTACTTC,CASSEFLGGLAREQYF
-,TRBD1,TRBJ2-1,TRBV28,TGCGCTACCAGACAGGGCCCACCCGACAATGAGCAGTTCTTC,CATRQGPPDNEQFF
-,-,TRBJ1-1,TRBV12-3/TRBV12-4,TGTGCCAGCAGTCCCCAGGGGGAAGCTTTCTTT,CASSPQGEAFF
-,-,TRBJ2-5,TRBV6-5,TGTGCCAGCAAAATGGACAGCTCTTTAAGGGAGACCCAGTACTTC,CASKMDSSLRETQYF
-,TRBD1,TRBJ2-7,TRBV19,TGTGCCAGTAGCCCTAATAGGGGACAGTCTAACCAGTACTTC,CASSPNRGQSNQYF
-,-,TRBJ1-1,TRBV30,TGTGCCTGGTCTCAGGGGAGAGGGAACACTGAAGCTTTCTTT,CAWSQGRGNTEAFF
-,-,TRBJ2-7,TRBV27,TGTGCCAGCGCACGGGACTCCCAGGCTGGACGATACTTC,CASARDSQAGRYF
-,-,TRBJ1-1,TRBV27,TGTGCCAGCAGTTTAGGGGGCCGAAACACTGAAGCTTTCTTT,CASSLGGRNTEAFF
-,-,TRBJ1-5,TRBV20-1,TGCAGTGCTAGTTTCAGGGCTCGAAATCAGCCCCAGCATTTT,CSASFRARNQPQHF
-,-,TRBJ2-7,TRBV10-3,TGTGCCATCAGCCCGACTGTCGACGGCGAGCAGTACTTC,CAISPTVDGEQYF
-,-,TRBJ2-5,TRBV2,TGTGCCAGCAGTGAACCGGCAGGGCTGGAGACCCAGTACTTC,CASSEPAGLETQYF
-,TRBD1,TRBJ2-6,TRBV7-3,TGTGCCAGCAGCTTAAGGGGGACAGGGGCTGGGGCCAACGTCCTGACTTTC,CASSLRGTGAGANVLTF
-,TRBD1,TRBJ2-7,TRBV10-3,TGTGCCATCAGTGACCCCGGGACAGGGGCATCCTACGAGCAGTACTTC,CAISDPGTGASYEQYF
-,-,TRBJ2-3,TRBV30,TGTGCCTGGAGTGTACTAAAGGGAGCCACAGATACGCAGTATTTT,CAWSVLKGATDTQYF
-,-,TRBJ2-3,TRBV5-1,TGCGCCAGCACCGACTACACAGATACGCAGTATTTT,CASTDYTDTQYF
-,-,TRBJ2-7,TRBV21-1,TGTGCCAGCAGCAAAAATAAGGACACCCCTTACCACGAGCAGTACTTC,CASSKNKDTPYHEQYF
-,-,TRBJ2-7,TRBV27,TGTGCCAGCAGTTTAGGTCGCTGGGCACAGGCGACCTACGAGCAGTACTTC,CASSLGRWAQATYEQYF
-,TRBD1,TRBJ2-1,TRBV5-4,TGTGCCAGCAGCTTGGCCGGGACAGGGGGCAATGAGCAGTTCTTC,CASSLAGTGGNEQFF
-,TRBD1,TRBJ1-1,TRBV19,TGTGCCACCTCAGACAGGGGGCGAAACACTGAAGCTTTCTTT,CATSDRGRNTEAFF
-,-,TRBJ1-1,TRBV28,TGTGCCAGCAGTCCCGCAACGGGATATGAAGCTTTCTTT,CASSPATGYEAFF
few,-,TRBJ2-3,TRBV27,TGTGCCAGCAGTTTACAGGGTAGTGATACGCAGTATTTT,CASSLQGSDTQYF
-,-,TRBJ2-7,TRBV2,TGTGCCAGCAGTGACGGACCCCGGGGTCGATCCTACGAGCAGTACTTC,CASSDGPRGRSYEQYF
-,TRBD2,TRBJ2-3,TRBV19,TGTGCCAGTAGTATTGGAGCGGGACTCACAGATACGCAGTATTTT,CASSIGAGLTDTQYF
-,TRBD1,TRBJ2-7,TRBV7-7,TGTGCTAGCAGCACAGGACAGGGCTACGAGCAGTACTTC,CASSTGQGYEQYF
-,TRBD2,TRBJ2-5,TRBV27,TGTGCCAGCACCCCGGGACGAGCGGGAGGGCCACGTGGGACCCAGTACTTC,CASTPGRAGGPRGTQYF
-,TRBD1,TRBJ2-7,TRBV9,TGTGCCAGCAGCGTAGGCCCCCGGGACAGCTCCTACGAGCAGTACTTC,CASSVGPRDSSYEQYF
-,TRBD1,TRBJ2-7,TRBV2,TGTGCCAGCAGCGGACAGGGAACCTACGAGCAGTACTTC,CASSGQGTYEQYF
-,-,TRBJ2-1,TRBV6-5,TGTGCCAGCACCCCCCCGACAGGGAGGCAGGCTGAGCAGTTCTTC,CASTPPTGRQAEQFF
-,TRBD1,TRBJ1-4,TRBV6-5,TGTGCCAGCAGCTTGGGACAGGGGTTTGCAAAACTGTTTTTT,CASSLGQGFAKLFF
-,-,TRBJ1-2,TRBV28,TGTGCCACCTGGGGAGGGGGGAACTATGGCTACACCTTC,CATWGGGNYGYTF
once,-,TRBJ2-2,TRBV24-1,TGTGCCACCAGTGATTCTGACACTCACACCGGGGAGCTGTTTTTT,CATSDSDTHTGELFF
-,TRBD2,TRBJ2-2,TRBV6-5,TGTGCCAGCAGTTACGTACTAGCGGAGTGGGGGGAGCTGTTTTTT,CASSYVLAEWGELFF
-,-,TRBJ2-1,TRBV10-3,TGTGCCATCGGGGGCGGGAGCTCCGGTGAGCAGTTCTTC,CAIGGGSSGEQFF
-,TRBD1,TRBJ1-2,TRBV7-9,TGTGCCAGCAGCTTAGGGGCTGCTCAGGGGGCCTATGGCTACACCTTC,CASSLGAAQGAYGYTF
few,TRBD1,TRBJ1-5,TRBV28,TGTGCCAGCAGCACACAGGGGGCTGGTCCCCAGCATTTT,CASSTQGAGPQHF
-,-,TRBJ1-2,TRBV10-3,TGTGCCATCAGTGTAAGTTCAGACTACTCTGGCTACACCTTC,CAISVSSDYSGYTF
-,-,TRBJ1-4,TRBV7-2,TGTGCCAGCAGCTCTTCGACAGGCCAAAATGAAAAACTGTTTTTT,CASSSSTGQNEKLFF
-,TRBD1,TRBJ2-4,TRBV7-9,TGTGCCAGCAGCTCAATCGGGACAGGAAACATTCAGTACTTC,CASSSIGTGNIQYF
-,-,TRBJ1-3,TRBV28,TGTGCCAGCAGTTTACACGGGATTCGGGGTGGAAACACCATATATTTT,CASSLHGIRGGNTIYF
-,TRBD1,TRBJ2-7,TRBV4-2,TGTGCCAGCAGCCGGGACAGGGGCCCCTACGTAGAGCAGTACTTC,CASSRDRGPYVEQYF
-,-,TRBJ2-5,TRBV2,TGTGCCAGCAGTGATGTAGGGGACCCAGTGGAGGGGACCCAGTACTTC,CASSDVGDPVEGTQYF
-,TRBD2,TRBJ2-1,TRBV2,TGTGCCAGCAGCGCCGAGACTAGCGGCTACAATGAGCAGTTCTTC,CASSAETSGYNEQFF
-,-,TRBJ2-1,TRBV27,TGTGCCAGCAGTTGGTCTCAGGGCACCTACAATGAGCAGTTCTTC,CASSWSQGTYNEQFF
-,TRBD2,TRBJ2-2,TRBV3-1/TRBV3-2,TGTGCCAGCAGCCAAGATCTGCTCGCGGGGGTCACCGGGGAGCTGTTTTTT,CASSQDLLAGVTGELFF
-,TRBD2,TRBJ2-1,TRBV18,TGTGCCAGCTCACCACCAGCGGGGAGCAATGAGCAGTTCTTC,CASSPPAGSNEQFF
few,-,TRBJ2-7,TRBV30,TGTGCCTGGAGCAGGTTAGGGGTGGCCTACGAGCAGTACTTC,CAWSRLGVAYEQYF
-,-,TRBJ1-6,TRBV5-1,TGCGCCAGCAGCTTGAATGTCAGGCAGAGCTCCTATAATTCACCCCTCCACTTT,CASSLNVRQSSYNSPLHF
-,-,TRBJ2-5,TRBV20-1,TGCAGTGCTAGTCCAACAGGGTACCAAGAGACCCAGTACTTC,CSASPTGYQETQYF
-,TRBD2,TRBJ2-1,TRBV18,TGTGCCAGCTCTTCGGGACTATACAATGAGCAGTTCTTC,CASSSGLYNEQFF
-,-,TRBJ2-6,TRBV6-6,TGTGCCAGCAGTTCTCAGGGGGGAGGGGCCAACGTCCTGACTTTC,CASSSQGGGANVLTF
-,-,TRBJ1-2,TRBV6-2/TRBV6-3,TGTGCCAGCAGTTACGGCGGCTATGGCTACACCTTC,CASSYGGYGYTF
-,-,TRBJ2-7,TRBV28,TGTGCCAGCAGTTTTCCCCCAAACCGAGACTACGAGCAGTACTTC,CASSFPPNRDYEQYF
-,TRBD1,TRBJ1-1,TRBV7-2,TGTGCCAGCAGCTACCGGGACAGGGGAAGGGTGGGCACTGAAGCTTTCTTT,CASSYRDRGRVGTEAFF
-,TRBD1,TRBJ2-7,TRBV27,TGTGCCAGCAGTTTCTCCGCTAGACAGGGTATGGCCTACGAGCAGTACTTC,CASSFSARQGMAYEQYF